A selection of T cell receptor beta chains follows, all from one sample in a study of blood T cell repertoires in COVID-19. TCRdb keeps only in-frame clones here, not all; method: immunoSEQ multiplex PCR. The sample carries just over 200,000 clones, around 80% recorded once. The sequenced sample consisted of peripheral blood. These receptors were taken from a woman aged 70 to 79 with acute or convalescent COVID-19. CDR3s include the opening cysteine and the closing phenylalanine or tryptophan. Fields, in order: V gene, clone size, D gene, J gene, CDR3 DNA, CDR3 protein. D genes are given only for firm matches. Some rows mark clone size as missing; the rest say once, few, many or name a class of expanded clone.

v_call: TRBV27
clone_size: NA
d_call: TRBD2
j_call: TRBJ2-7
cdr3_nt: TGTGCCAGCAGTTTGGTCGGCGGGAGGGCGTACGAGCAGTACTTC
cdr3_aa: CASSLVGGRAYEQYF

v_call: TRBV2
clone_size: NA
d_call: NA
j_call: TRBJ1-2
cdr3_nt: TGTGCCAGCAGTGAAGCGTGGGGGCTTTCCGATGGCTACACCTTC
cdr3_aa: CASSEAWGLSDGYTF

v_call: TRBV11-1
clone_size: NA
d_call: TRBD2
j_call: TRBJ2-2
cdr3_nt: TGTGCCAGCAGCCTGGGGACTAGCACCGGGGAGCTGTTTTTT
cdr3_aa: CASSLGTSTGELFF

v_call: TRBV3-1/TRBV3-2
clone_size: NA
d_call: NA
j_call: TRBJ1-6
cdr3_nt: TGTGCCAGCAGCCTAACAGGGATTTCGGGTTCACCCCTCCACTTT
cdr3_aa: CASSLTGISGSPLHF

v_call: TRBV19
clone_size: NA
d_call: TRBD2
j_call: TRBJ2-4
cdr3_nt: TGTGCCAGTAGTCCCGACGGACTAGCGGGGAACATTCAGTACTTC
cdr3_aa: CASSPDGLAGNIQYF

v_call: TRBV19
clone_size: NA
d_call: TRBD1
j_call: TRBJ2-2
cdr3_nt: TGTGCCGCCTCCAGACAGGGGTTTCCCACCGGGGAGCTGTTTTTT
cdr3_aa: CAASRQGFPTGELFF

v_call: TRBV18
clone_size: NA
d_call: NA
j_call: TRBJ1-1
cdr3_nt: TGTGCCAGCTCACCCAAACCCACCCAGGATGAAGCTTTCTTT
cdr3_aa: CASSPKPTQDEAFF

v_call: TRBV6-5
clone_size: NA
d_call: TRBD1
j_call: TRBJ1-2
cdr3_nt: TGTGCCAGCAGACAGGGGGATTTCGGCTACACCTTC
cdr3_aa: CASRQGDFGYTF

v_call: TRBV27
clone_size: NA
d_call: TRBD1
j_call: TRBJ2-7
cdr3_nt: TGTGCCAGCGCAACGGGACAGGGTTGGTACGAGCAGTACTTC
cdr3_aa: CASATGQGWYEQYF

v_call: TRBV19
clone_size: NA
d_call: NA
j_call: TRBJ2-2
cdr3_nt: TGTGCCAGTAGTATACCCATACTCACCGGGGAGCTGTTTTTT
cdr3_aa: CASSIPILTGELFF

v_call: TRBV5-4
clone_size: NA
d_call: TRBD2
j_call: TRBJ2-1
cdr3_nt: TGTGCCAGCAGCTCCGGGACTAGCGGGATTCTTAATGAGCAGTTCTTC
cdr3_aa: CASSSGTSGILNEQFF

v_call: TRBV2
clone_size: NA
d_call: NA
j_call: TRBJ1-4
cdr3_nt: TGTGCCAGCAGTGAAGTAACGGGGGGTGATGAAAAACTGTTTTTT
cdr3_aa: CASSEVTGGDEKLFF

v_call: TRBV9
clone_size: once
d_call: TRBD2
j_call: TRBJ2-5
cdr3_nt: TGTGCCAGCAGCGTAGCTTTGCGGGAGACCACCCAGTACTTC
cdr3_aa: CASSVALRETTQYF

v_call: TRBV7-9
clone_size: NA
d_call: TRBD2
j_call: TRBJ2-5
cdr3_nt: TGTGCCAGCAGCTTAGGCGGGAGGGCAAGTGAGACCCAGTACTTC
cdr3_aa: CASSLGGRASETQYF

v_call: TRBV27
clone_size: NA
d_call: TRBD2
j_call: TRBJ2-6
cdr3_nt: TGTGCCAGCAAAGTCCTGCGGGAGACTGGGGCCAACGTCCTGACTTTC
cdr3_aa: CASKVLRETGANVLTF

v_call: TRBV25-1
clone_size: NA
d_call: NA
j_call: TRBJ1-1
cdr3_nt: TGTGCCAGCAGTGAACTGGGGGGGGGCGAGAACACTGAAGCTTTCTTT
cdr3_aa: CASSELGGGENTEAFF

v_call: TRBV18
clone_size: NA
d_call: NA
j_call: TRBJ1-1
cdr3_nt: TGTGCCAGCTCACCACTAAATACCGGGGTTCAGAACACTGAAGCTTTCTTT
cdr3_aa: CASSPLNTGVQNTEAFF

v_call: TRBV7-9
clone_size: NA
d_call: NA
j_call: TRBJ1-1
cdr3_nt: TGTGCCAGCAGCCGCCAGGAGAACACTGAAGCTTTCTTT
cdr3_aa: CASSRQENTEAFF

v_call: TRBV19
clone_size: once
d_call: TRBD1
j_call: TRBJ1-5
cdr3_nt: TGTGCCAGTAGTATCCCAGGGGGCAGTCAGCCCCAGCATTTT
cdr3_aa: CASSIPGGSQPQHF

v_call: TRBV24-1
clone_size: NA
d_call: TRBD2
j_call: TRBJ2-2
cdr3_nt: TGTGCCACCAGTGATTTGCGGGCTAGCGGGAGTGACACCGGGGAGCTGTTTTTT
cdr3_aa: CATSDLRASGSDTGELFF

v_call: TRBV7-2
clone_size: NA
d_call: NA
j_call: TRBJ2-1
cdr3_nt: TGTGCCAGCAGCTTAGTTTATAGCCAGAGGGGGAATGAGCAGTTCTTC
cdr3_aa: CASSLVYSQRGNEQFF

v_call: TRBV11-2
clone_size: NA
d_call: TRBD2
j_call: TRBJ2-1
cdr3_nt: TGTGCCAGCAGCTCAAGACTAGCGGGAGGCTACAATGAGCAGTTCTTC
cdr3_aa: CASSSRLAGGYNEQFF

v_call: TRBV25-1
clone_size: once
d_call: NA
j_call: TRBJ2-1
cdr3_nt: TGTGCCAGCAGTGCGAGTCGGTACAATGAGCAGTTCTTC
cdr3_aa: CASSASRYNEQFF

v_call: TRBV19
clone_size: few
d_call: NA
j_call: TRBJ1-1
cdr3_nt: TGTGCCAGCAAGCTTAACACTGAAGCTTTCTTT
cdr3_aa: CASKLNTEAFF

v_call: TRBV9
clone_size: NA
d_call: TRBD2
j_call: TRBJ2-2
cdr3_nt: TGTGCCAGCTCTAGGCCTAGCGGACCAACCGGGGAGCTGTTTTTT
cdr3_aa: CASSRPSGPTGELFF

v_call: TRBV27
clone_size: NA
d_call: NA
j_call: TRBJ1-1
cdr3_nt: TGTGCCAGTCAGACGGACTTTACGAACACTGAAGCTTTCTTT
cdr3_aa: CASQTDFTNTEAFF

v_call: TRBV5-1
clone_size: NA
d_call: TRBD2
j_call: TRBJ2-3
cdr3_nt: TGCGCCAGCAGCCCCGGGACTAGCGGCCGCACAGATACGCAGTATTTT
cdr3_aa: CASSPGTSGRTDTQYF

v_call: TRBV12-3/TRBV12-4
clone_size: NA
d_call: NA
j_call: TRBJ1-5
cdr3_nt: TGTGCCAGCAGTTTAACGGGGAATCAGCCCCAGCATTTT
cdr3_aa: CASSLTGNQPQHF

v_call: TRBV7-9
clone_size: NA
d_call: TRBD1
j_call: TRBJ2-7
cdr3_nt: TGTGCCAGCAGCTTTGCCGGGACAGGGGGCTACGAGCAGTACTTC
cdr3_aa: CASSFAGTGGYEQYF

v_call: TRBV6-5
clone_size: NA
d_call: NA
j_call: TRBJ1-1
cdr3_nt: TGTGCCAGCAGTTACTCGGGGAGAGCTTTCTTT
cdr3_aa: CASSYSGRAFF

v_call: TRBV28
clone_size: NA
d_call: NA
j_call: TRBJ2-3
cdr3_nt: TGTGCCAGCAGTTCCCCCCAGCGGAGCACAGATACGCAGTATTTT
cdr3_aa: CASSSPQRSTDTQYF

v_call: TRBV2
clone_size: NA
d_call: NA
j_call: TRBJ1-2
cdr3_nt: TGTGCCAGCAGTGAGGAGGCCTCGGGGGGCTATGGCTACACCTTC
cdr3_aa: CASSEEASGGYGYTF

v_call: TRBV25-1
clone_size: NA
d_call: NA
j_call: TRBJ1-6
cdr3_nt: TGTGCCAGCAGTGATCAGAATTCACCCCTCCACTTT
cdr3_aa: CASSDQNSPLHF

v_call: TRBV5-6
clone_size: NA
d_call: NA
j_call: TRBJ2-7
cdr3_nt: TGTGCCAGCAGCTTGGGGGCAGGATACGAGCAGTACTTC
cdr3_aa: CASSLGAGYEQYF

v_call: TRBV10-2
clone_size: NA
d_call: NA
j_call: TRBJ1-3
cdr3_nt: TGCGCCAGCAGTGATCGAAGGGAGGATGGAAACACCATATATTTT
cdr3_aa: CASSDRREDGNTIYF

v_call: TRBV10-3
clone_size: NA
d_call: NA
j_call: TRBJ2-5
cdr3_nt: TGTGCCTCAGGCGGGTGGACCAAAGAGACCCAGTACTTC
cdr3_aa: CASGGWTKETQYF

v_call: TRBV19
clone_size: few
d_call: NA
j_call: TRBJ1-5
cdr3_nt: TGTGCCAGTACCCCGGACAGATCCTATCAGCCCCAGCATTTT
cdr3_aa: CASTPDRSYQPQHF

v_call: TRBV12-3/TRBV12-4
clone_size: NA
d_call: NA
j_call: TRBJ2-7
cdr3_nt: TGTGCCAGCAACCGCGGGGTGGGGGAGCAGTACTTC
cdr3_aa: CASNRGVGEQYF

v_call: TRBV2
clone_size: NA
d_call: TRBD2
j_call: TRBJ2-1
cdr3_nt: TGTGCCAGCAGCTCTGGGAGGGCCGGGTACAATGAGCAGTTCTTC
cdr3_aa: CASSSGRAGYNEQFF

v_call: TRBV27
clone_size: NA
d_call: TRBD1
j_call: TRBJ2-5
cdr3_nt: TGTGCCAGCAGTTTCCCGGCAGGGGGCCTGAGATGGCAAGAGACCCAGTACTTC
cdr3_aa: CASSFPAGGLRWQETQYF

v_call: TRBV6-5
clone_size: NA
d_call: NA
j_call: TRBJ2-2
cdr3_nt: TGTGCCAGCAGTTACTCGAACGGAGCGTCCGGGGAGCTGTTTTTT
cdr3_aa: CASSYSNGASGELFF

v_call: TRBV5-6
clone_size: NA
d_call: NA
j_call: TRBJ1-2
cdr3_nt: TGTGCCAGCAGCTCCCGTGTACGAGGACAGAACTATGGCTACACCTTC
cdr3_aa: CASSSRVRGQNYGYTF

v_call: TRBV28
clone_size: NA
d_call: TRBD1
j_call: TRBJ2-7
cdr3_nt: TGTGCCAGCAGTCCGAGACAGGGCCCGAGCTCCTACGAGCAGTACTTC
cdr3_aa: CASSPRQGPSSYEQYF

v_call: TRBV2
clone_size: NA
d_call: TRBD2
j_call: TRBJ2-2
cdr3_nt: TGTGCCAGCAGACCGACTAGCGGGACTGGCGGGGAGCTGTTTTTT
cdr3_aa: CASRPTSGTGGELFF

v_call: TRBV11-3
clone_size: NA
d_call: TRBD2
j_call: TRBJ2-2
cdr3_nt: TGTGCCAGCAGCCCACTAGCGGGTTCGACCGGGGAGCTGTTTTTT
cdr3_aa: CASSPLAGSTGELFF

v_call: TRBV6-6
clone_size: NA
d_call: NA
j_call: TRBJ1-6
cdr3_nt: TGTGCCAGCAGTTATGTGCAGGGTAATTCACCCCTCCACTTT
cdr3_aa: CASSYVQGNSPLHF

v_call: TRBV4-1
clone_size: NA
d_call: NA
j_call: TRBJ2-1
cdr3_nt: TGCGCCAGCAGCCATTCCCACAACAATGAGCAGTTCTTC
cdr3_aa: CASSHSHNNEQFF

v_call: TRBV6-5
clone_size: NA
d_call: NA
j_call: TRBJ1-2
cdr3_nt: TGTGCCAGCAGGCTACCCCAGGGCTATGGCTACACCTTC
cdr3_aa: CASRLPQGYGYTF

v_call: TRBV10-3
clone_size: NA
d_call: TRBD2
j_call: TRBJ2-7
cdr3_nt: TGTGCCATCACGCGGACTAGCGGAGCCTACGAGCAGTACTTC
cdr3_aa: CAITRTSGAYEQYF

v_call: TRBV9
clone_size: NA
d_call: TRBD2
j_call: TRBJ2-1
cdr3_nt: TGTGCCAGCAGCGTACTAGCGGGAGACAATGAGCAGTTCTTC
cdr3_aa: CASSVLAGDNEQFF

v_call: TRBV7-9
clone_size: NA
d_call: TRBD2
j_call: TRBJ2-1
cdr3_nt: TGTGCCAGCAGCCCCGGGACTAGGGGGTCCTACAATGAGCAGTTCTTC
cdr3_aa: CASSPGTRGSYNEQFF

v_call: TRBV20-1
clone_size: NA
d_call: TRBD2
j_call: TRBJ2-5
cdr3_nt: TGCAGTGCTAGTCCCCCGGGAGGGAACCAAGAGACCCAGTACTTC
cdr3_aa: CSASPPGGNQETQYF

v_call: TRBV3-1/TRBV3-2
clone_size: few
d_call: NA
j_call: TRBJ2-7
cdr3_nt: TGTGCCAGCAGCCAAGATCCCCGGGAGACTTACGAGCAGTACTTC
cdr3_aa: CASSQDPRETYEQYF

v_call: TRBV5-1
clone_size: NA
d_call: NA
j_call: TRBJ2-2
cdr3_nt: TGCGCCAGCACACTGACGAACACCGGGGAGCTGTTTTTT
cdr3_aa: CASTLTNTGELFF

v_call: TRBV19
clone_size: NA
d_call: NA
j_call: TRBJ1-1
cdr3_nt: TGTGCCAGTGGAGGGGTGAACACTGAAGCTTTCTTT
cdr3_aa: CASGGVNTEAFF